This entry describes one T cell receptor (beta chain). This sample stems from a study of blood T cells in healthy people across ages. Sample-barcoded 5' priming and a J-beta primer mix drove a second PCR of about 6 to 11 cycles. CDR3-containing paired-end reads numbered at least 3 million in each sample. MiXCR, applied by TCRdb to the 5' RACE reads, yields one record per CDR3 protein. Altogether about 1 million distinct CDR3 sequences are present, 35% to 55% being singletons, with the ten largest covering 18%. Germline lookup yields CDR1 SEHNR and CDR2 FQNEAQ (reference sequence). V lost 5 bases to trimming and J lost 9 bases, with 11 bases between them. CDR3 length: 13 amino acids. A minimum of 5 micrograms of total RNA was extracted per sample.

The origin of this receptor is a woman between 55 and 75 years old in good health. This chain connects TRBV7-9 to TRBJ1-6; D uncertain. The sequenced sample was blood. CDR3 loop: CASSVGPSSPLHF. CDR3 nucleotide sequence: TGTGCCAGCAGCGTAGGGCCGTCTTCACCCCTCCACTTT.